This passage covers 21 T cell receptor beta chains from one sample sequenced in a study of blood T cell repertoires in COVID-19 (dated by TCRdb to 2018 to 2021). Libraries were built with the immunoSEQ multiplex PCR assay. What TCRdb holds here is the immuneACCESS table cut down to in-frame rearrangements. Part of the clones is not present; checked against another copy, under half of the missing clones reflect an unresolved V gene, and the others are unexplained. The table for this sample lists some 190,000 clones; around 82% of them were counted only once. The top ten hold about 11% of the sample. The sample was peripheral blood. The receptors derive from an elderly woman with active or convalescent COVID-19.

Of note for this clone: Relative to the germline gene, one junction end is altered; a read error may explain this. V usage is TRBV4-1 and J usage is TRBJ2-1, with D perhaps matching TRBD2 (8 bases). From germline, CDR1 is MGHRA and CDR2 YSYEKL. The CDR3 spans 16 residues. CDR3 region: CTSSQGGASGLNEQFF. The CDR3 nucleotides are TGCACCAGCAGCCAAGGGGGCGCTAGCGGGTTGAATGAGCAGTTCTTC.

The table lists this clone with a count of one. V is TRBV20-1 and J is TRBJ2-5; TRBD2 matches 12 bases. After removal of 3 bases from V and 4 bases from J, the junction contained 9 bases not matched to a gene. The CDR3 contains 16 residues. CDR1 DFQATT and CDR2 SNEGSKA come from the germline V gene (reference sequence). In nucleotides, the CDR3 is TGCAGTGCTAGTTCCCTAGCGGGAGGGCCGTTAGAGACCCAGTACTTC. This sequence encodes CSASSLAGGPLETQYF.

A single count supports this clone. The V and J genes are TRBV5-1 and TRBJ2-7; 7 nucleotides agree with TRBD2. The germline gives CDR1 SGHRS, CDR2 YFSETQ. Trimming cost V 2 bases and J 0 bases; bases outside gene matches: 11. The CDR3 totals 17 residues. This chain's CDR3 is CASSFSFLAESSYEQYF. In DNA form, the CDR3 reads TGCGCCAGCAGCTTCTCATTTCTAGCGGAGAGCTCCTACGAGCAGTACTTC.

This clone was detected once. The chain employs TRBV3-1 (or the pseudogene TRBV3-2) and TRBJ2-7; D may be TRBD2 (6 bases). Germline assignment: CDR1 LGHDT and CDR2 YNNKEL (reference sequence). Deletions cut 3 bases from V and 2 bases from J, with 20 bases between. The CDR3 runs to 17 residues. Here the CDR3 reads CASSHPNSRRGTYEQYF. DNA of the CDR3: TGTGCCAGCAGCCACCCAAATTCCCGGCGGGGAACCTACGAGCAGTACTTC.

For the CDR3, the DNA is TGTGCCAGCAGCGTAGAAGCGGGAGCGTCCGCCGGGGAGCTGTTTTTT. Its protein product is CASSVEAGASAGELFF. This sequence joins TRBV9 and TRBJ2-2, with TRBD2 matching over 8 bases. Trimming removed 0 bases from V and 6 bases from J; junction bases left unmatched: 7. The CDR3 totals 16 residues. From germline, CDR1 is SGDLS and CDR2 YYNGEE.

By share, this clone ranks as medium-sized (0.01 to 0.1%). The V and J genes are TRBV7-6 and TRBJ2-7, with 7 bases lining up with TRBD1. V lost 5 bases and J lost 2; bases outside the gene matches: 9. CDR1 and CDR2 from the germline V gene are SGHVS and FNYEAQ. There are 15 residues in the CDR3. CDR3 DNA sequence: TGTGCCAGCAGCCCAGAGACAGGGAAGGCCTACGAGCAGTACTTC. It encodes CASSPETGKAYEQYF. The full variable domain, completed using reference TRBV7-6 and TRBJ2-7, is GAGVSQSPRYKVTKRGQDVALRCDPISGHVSLYWYRQALGQGPEFLTYFNYEAQQDKSGLPNDRFSAERPEGSISTLTIQRTEQRDSAMYRCASSPETGKAYEQYFGPGTRLTVT.

The chain carries TRBV28 and TRBJ1-1, with D possibly TRBD1 on 6 matching bases. Per germline, CDR1 MDHEN and CDR2 SYDVKM. With 7 bases removed from V and 5 bases from J, the gap between germline ends came to 14 bases. The CDR3 has 13 amino acids. The CDR3 sequence: CASTWTVQTEAFF. The DNA for the CDR3 is TGTGCCAGCACCTGGACAGTTCAGACTGAAGCTTTCTTT.

J is TRBJ1-2 and V is TRBV7-2, with D tentatively TRBD1 (5 bases). The CDR3 contains 13 residues. CDR1 SGHTA and CDR2 FQGNSA come from the germline V gene. Trimming stripped 1 base from V and 4 bases from J, with 7 bases between. CDR3 sequence (DNA): TGTGCCAGCAGCTTAGGACAGCTCTATGGCTACACCTTC. Translated: CASSLGQLYGYTF.

The rearrangement uses TRBV6-1 and TRBJ1-2; D call uncertain. Germline V gene sequence: CDR1 MNHNS, CDR2 SASEGT. V dropped 2 bases and J dropped 2 bases, with 9 bases sitting between them. This CDR3 spans 14 amino acids. CDR3 bases: TGTGCCAGCAGTGAATGGGCAGGCAACTATGGCTACACCTTC. Encoded protein: CASSEWAGNYGYTF.

This chain uses TRBV18 with TRBJ1-5; 7 nucleotides line up with TRBD1. Germline lookup yields CDR1 KGHSH and CDR2 LQKENI. CDR3 length: 17 amino acids. V dropped 6 bases and J dropped 5; count of bases not matched to a gene: 16. The CDR3, as DNA: TGTGCCAGCTCTTTAGCCACAGGGGCGACACGCGATCAGCCCCAGCATTTT. Its protein product is CASSLATGATRDQPQHF.

The chain combines TRBV11-2 with TRBJ2-2; 14 positions match TRBD2. The germline V gene encodes CDR1 SGHAT and CDR2 FQNNGV. The CDR3 has 18 residues. The trim removed 6 bases at V and 4 bases at J, leaving 10 bases unmatched. The CDR3 bases are TGTGCCAGCAGTTTTACAACCGGGACTAGCGGGAGCACCGGGGAGCTGTTTTTT. Residues: CASSFTTGTSGSTGELFF.

The chain has TRBV5-1 and TRBJ2-1, with 16 bases identical to TRBD2. The V gene end was trimmed by 3 bases and the J gene end by 8 bases; junction bases not matched to a gene: 5. The CDR3 is 16 amino acids. The germline gives CDR1 SGHRS, CDR2 YFSETQ. The CDR3 nucleotides are TGCGCCAGCAGCTATTCGGGACTAGCGGGAGGGGATGAGCAGTTCTTC. As protein: CASSYSGLAGGDEQFF.

V and J are TRBV2 and TRBJ1-1; TRBD1 aligns across 8 bases. This CDR3 has 15 residues. J was trimmed by 3 bases and V by 6 bases; bases with no gene match: 9. CDR1 and CDR2 from the germline V gene are SNHLY and FYNNEI. The CDR3 DNA reads as TGTGCCAGCAGCCGCAGGGGGCGAAGTGACACTGAAGCTTTCTTT. This codes for CASSRRGRSDTEAFF.

The chain carries TRBV3-1 (or the pseudogene TRBV3-2) and TRBJ2-1; D not certain. Per germline, CDR1 LGHDT and CDR2 YNNKEL (reference sequence). Trimming cost V 1 base and J 6 bases, with 7 bases left between them. The CDR3 runs to 13 residues. This CDR3 is CASSQVRGNEQFF. DNA for the CDR3: TGTGCCAGCAGCCAAGTGAGAGGCAATGAGCAGTTCTTC.

This clone showed up just once. V is TRBV4-1 and J is TRBJ2-1, with a weak D call TRBD2 (6 bases). Germline CDR1 and CDR2: MGHRA and YSYEKL. The CDR3 runs 11 residues. The V and J ends lost 6 bases and 8 bases respectively, with 8 bases between them. DNA of the CDR3: TGCGCCAGCAGTACTAGCTATGAGCAGTTCTTC. The encoded protein is CASSTSYEQFF.

The chain is built from TRBV6-6 and TRBJ2-5; D is perhaps TRBD1 (6 bases). Trimming cost V 5 bases and J 1 base, with 11 bases left between them. Looked up from germline, CDR1 is MNHNY and CDR2 is SVGAGI (reference sequence). This CDR3 has 14 residues. CDR3 in amino acids: CASSATGSQETQYF. The CDR3 coding sequence is TGTGCCAGCAGTGCAACAGGGAGCCAAGAGACCCAGTACTTC.

This clone showed up just a few times. This chain joins TRBV2 and TRBJ1-6; TRBD1 matches 7 bases. The CDR3 loop spans 14 amino acids. The germline gives CDR1 SNHLY, CDR2 FYNNEI. V lost 4 bases to trimming and J lost 13 bases; unmatched junction nucleotides: 10. DNA of the CDR3: TGTGCCAGCAGTGGACAGGGATTCAGTTTCCCCCTCCACTTT. Translating it yields CASSGQGFSFPLHF.

This sequence joins TRBV5-1 and TRBJ1-3, with D unclear. Germline V lookup: CDR1 SGHRS, CDR2 YFSETQ. The CDR3 is 14 residues long. Trimming shortened V by 2 bases and J by 1 base, and 7 bases separated the two germline ends. The DNA of the CDR3 is TGCGCCAGCAGCTTACTAGGATCTGGAAACACCATATATTTT. This translates into CASSLLGSGNTIYF.

The chain joins TRBV4-2 to TRBJ2-2; no reliable D call. V was cut by 4 bases and J by 2 bases, with 14 bases left in between. The CDR3 extends over 16 amino acids. Germline V CDR1 and CDR2: LGHNA, YNFKEQ. For the CDR3, the DNA is TGTGCCAGCAGCCGGGCCTGGCAGTCTAACACCGGGGAGCTGTTTTTT. It codes for CASSRAWQSNTGELFF.

This chain links TRBV7-8 with TRBJ2-1; 10 positions match TRBD2. V lost 5 bases to trimming and J lost 9 bases; unmatched junction nucleotides: 13. The CDR3 contains 16 residues. The germline V gene encodes CDR1 SGHVS and CDR2 FQNEAQ. DNA of the CDR3: TGTGCCAGCAGCCCGATAGCGGGGGGTCGAGATAGTGAGCAGTTCTTC. Protein: CASSPIAGGRDSEQFF.

This clone has more than one count but fewer than ten. V and J are TRBV4-2 and TRBJ1-5; D not resolved. Between the trimmed V and J ends, which lost 0 bases and 3 bases, there was a span of 6 bases. Germline CDR1 reads LGHNA; CDR2 reads YNFKEQ. The CDR3 covers 14 residues. Here the CDR3 reads CASSQELDNQPQHF. The CDR3 coding sequence is TGTGCCAGCAGCCAAGAATTAGACAATCAGCCCCAGCATTTT.